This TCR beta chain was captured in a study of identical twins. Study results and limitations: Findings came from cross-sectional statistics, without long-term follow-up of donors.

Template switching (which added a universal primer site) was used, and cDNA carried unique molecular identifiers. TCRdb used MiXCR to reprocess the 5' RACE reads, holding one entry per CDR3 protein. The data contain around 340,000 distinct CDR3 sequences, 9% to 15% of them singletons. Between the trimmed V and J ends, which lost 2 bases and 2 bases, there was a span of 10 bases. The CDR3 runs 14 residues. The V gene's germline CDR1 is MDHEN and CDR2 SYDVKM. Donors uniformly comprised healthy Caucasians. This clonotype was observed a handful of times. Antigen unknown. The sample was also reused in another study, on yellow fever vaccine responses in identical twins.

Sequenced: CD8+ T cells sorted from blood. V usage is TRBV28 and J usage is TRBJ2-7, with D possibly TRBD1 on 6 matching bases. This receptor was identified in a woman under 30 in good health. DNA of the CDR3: TGTGCCAGCAGTTTAATGCAGGGGACCTACGAGCAGTACTTC. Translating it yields CASSLMQGTYEQYF.